This T cell receptor beta chain was recorded in a study of identical twins. Each cDNA held unique molecular identifiers, and template switching gave it a universal primer site. TCRdb analysed the 5' RACE reads with MiXCR anew, one entry per CDR3 protein. The repertoire holds under 300,000 distinct CDR3 sequences, with 5.5% to 7.5% as singletons. The germline CDR1 and CDR2 sequences are MNHEY and SMNVEV (reference sequence). V gave up 6 bases and J gave up 2 bases, with 6 bases separating them. CDR3 length: 12 residues. Among all donors, each was a healthy Caucasian. This clonotype was found many times. This sample was shared with a second study, whose subject was T cells expressing NK-cell markers. This second study notes: Clarity on HCMV specificity was lacking for the expanded NKG2C+ T cell clones.

The TCR comes from a woman under 30 in good health. This rearrangement joins TRBV27 to TRBJ2-3; D ambiguous. Sequences were obtained from CD8+ T cells sorted from blood. CDR3 residues: CASRDFTDTQYF. The CDR3 region has the DNA TGTGCCAGCAGAGATTTCACAGATACGCAGTATTTT.